The rows below give T cell receptor beta chains drawn from one sample of a study of siplizumab effects on memory and regulatory T cells. Their antigens remain unidentified. The protocol was immunoSEQ multiplex PCR, while the TCRdb copy is restricted to in-frame clones and leaves out a portion. The sample shows 15,000 to 25,000 clones, around 40% of them seen only once. The sample comprised CFSE-low (dividing) CD4+ T cells sorted from an allogeneic mixed lymphocyte reaction. The receptors stem from a human donor in good health; the cells came from an allogeneic mixed lymphocyte reaction. Some clones in this sample may be carry-over from other donors' samples. CDR3s include the opening cysteine and the closing phenylalanine or tryptophan. The D gene is left open where the match is weak. Only part of the rows carry a size: once, few, many, or a class if the clone is expanded.

d_call j_call v_call cdr3_length clone_size cdr3_nt cdr3_aa
TRBD1 TRBJ2-6 TRBV19 15 - TGTGCCAGTAGGCAGGGGGCGCCTGGGGCCAACGTCCTGACTTTC CASRQGAPGANVLTF
- TRBJ1-1 TRBV19 15 few TGTGCCAGTAGTACCTACAGGGTAAGGAACACTGAAGCTTTCTTT CASSTYRVRNTEAFF
TRBD2 TRBJ2-2 TRBV6-1 14 - TGTGCCAGCAACCCCGGGACTAGCGGAGGGGAGCTGTTTTTT CASNPGTSGGELFF
- TRBJ1-5 TRBV7-2 13 few TGTGCCAGCAGCGGGACACCCAATCAGCCCCAGCATTTT CASSGTPNQPQHF
TRBD1 TRBJ1-1 TRBV29-1 12 - TGCAGCGGACAGGGGGCGAGGGCTGAAGCTTTCTTT CSGQGARAEAFF
- TRBJ1-5 TRBV7-9 16 few TGTGCCAGCAGCTTAGCGCAGGGATTCAGCAATCAGCCCCAGCATTTT CASSLAQGFSNQPQHF
- TRBJ2-7 TRBV7-2 11 - TGTGCCAGCAGCTTCCTCTACGAGCAGTACTTC CASSFLYEQYF
- TRBJ1-3 TRBV6-5 14 few TGTGCCAGCAGTTACTCGGCTTCTGGAAACACCATATATTTT CASSYSASGNTIYF
- TRBJ2-1 TRBV27 14 - TGTGCCAGCAGTTTATCTCACACCTACAATGAGCAGTTCTTC CASSLSHTYNEQFF
TRBD1 TRBJ1-2 TRBV5-1 16 medium-sized TGCGCCAGCAGCCCTACGGGGACAGGGGGATTCTATGGCTACACCTTC CASSPTGTGGFYGYTF
- TRBJ1-2 TRBV5-1 12 - TGTGCCAGCAGCTTCGCGGTCGGTGGCTACACCTTC CASSFAVGGYTF
- TRBJ1-5 TRBV5-6 13 - TGTGCCAGCAGCCTGGGGGATTATCAGCCCCAGCATTTT CASSLGDYQPQHF
- TRBJ2-7 TRBV5-1 15 once TGCGCCAGCACCACCTTTCGAGGAGGGGGCTACGAGCAGTACTTC CASTTFRGGGYEQYF
- TRBJ2-7 TRBV7-9 12 medium-sized TGTGCCAGCACCTTCGGGGTTTACGAGCAGTACTTC CASTFGVYEQYF